This T cell receptor (beta chain) was identified during a study of T cell changes during pregnancy in multiple sclerosis. The CDR3 covers 16 residues. Per germline, CDR1 SGHRS and CDR2 YFSETQ. J gave up 8 bases and V 4 bases, and 14 bases lay outside the gene matches. Some clones are missing from TCRdb's copy, which holds only in-frame ones; the method was immunoSEQ multiplex PCR. Of some 80,000 clones in the sample, approximately 90% were seen once. This chain joins TRBV5-1 and TRBJ1-2, with 10 bases matching TRBD1. Sequenced material: peripheral blood, taken in the first trimester of pregnancy. The receptor was isolated from a female donor with multiple sclerosis, enrolled in a pregnancy study. CDR3 sequence (DNA): TGCGCCAGCAGCGCGACCCGACAGGGGGCCTTTGACGGCTACACCTTC. This encodes CASSATRQGAFDGYTF.